This entry describes one TCR beta chain. Authors' analysis steps: The authors estimated nucleated cell counts from reference gene primer amplification. Sequenced by immunoSEQ multiplex PCR; TCRdb stores in-frame clones only, minus some. That table supplies the V and J calls and clone size; D and trimming were determined from the DNA. The sample has about 200,000 clones; around 86% are singletons. This sample is drawn from a study of blood T cell repertoires in COVID-19. Study context: T cells, B-cell-depleted T cells, or PBMCs provided the cDNA or gDNA that served as material.

Enrolled during active infection, Seattle patients were then followed longitudinally. This CDR3 is built from 13 residues. Germline V gene sequence: CDR1 LNHDA, CDR2 SQIVND (reference sequence). V was trimmed by 4 bases and J by 3 bases, leaving 10 bases between them. This rearrangement joins TRBV19 to TRBJ2-7, with TRBD1 as a possible D gene (6 bases). The clonotype was recovered from a woman in her 50s with COVID-19, enrolled during active disease. Input material: peripheral blood. The CDR3 region has the DNA TGTGCCAGTAGTAGGGGGCACTTCTACGAGCAGTACTTC. Residues: CASSRGHFYEQYF.